One sample yielded the 13 T cell receptor beta chains listed below, sequenced in a study of Ad26.COV2.S vaccination and SARS-CoV-2 variants. Documented treatment: some 20 received Ad26.COV2.S at low or high dose, single or two shots; roughly five received placebo; per-sample allocation not given. Specimen acquisition occurred on day 63 following the initial vaccine or placebo injection. Sequencing was performed with immunoSEQ multiplex PCR; in TCRdb, only in-frame clones are kept and a portion is missing. In the table there are roughly 460,000 clones, 89% of which are singletons. The sample consisted of peripheral blood, taken in a trial of Ad26.COV2.S vaccine versus placebo. Every receptor here comes from a person aged 18-60 years who received the Ad26.COV2.S COVID-19 vaccine or a placebo.

The genes are TRBV27 and TRBJ2-2; 7 nucleotides match TRBD2. CDR3 length: 15 amino acids. V was pared by 7 bases and J by 6 bases, with 11 bases of the junction left unmatched. Per the germline V gene, CDR1 is MNHEY and CDR2 is SMNVEV (reference sequence). In DNA, the CDR3 is TGTGCCAGCACCTGGGAGGGAAGTGGTTCCGGGGAGCTGTTTTTT. Translating gives CASTWEGSGSGELFF.

The table lists this clone with many counts. J is TRBJ2-7 and V is TRBV29-1, with a possible D match to TRBD2 (5 bases). Germline loops: CDR1 SQVTM, CDR2 ANQGSEA. CDR3 length equals 13 residues. V was trimmed by 4 bases and J by 6 bases, leaving 16 bases between them. CDR3 residues: CSVVWRAFGEQYF. The DNA of the CDR3 is TGCAGCGTTGTGTGGCGGGCCTTTGGCGAGCAGTACTTC.

The rearrangement links TRBV3-1 (or the pseudogene TRBV3-2) to TRBJ1-3, with unresolved D. Trimming removed 0 bases at V and 4 bases at J, with 10 bases between. The CDR3 is 15 residues long. Germline V gene sequence: CDR1 LGHDT, CDR2 YNNKEL (reference sequence). The CDR3 DNA reads as TGTGCCAGCAGCCAAGACCGGCAGGCAGGAAACACCATATATTTT. Its protein product is CASSQDRQAGNTIYF.

The chain recombines TRBV7-9 with TRBJ1-5, with unresolved D. Per the germline V gene, CDR1 is SEHNR and CDR2 is FQNEAQ (reference sequence). This CDR3 contains 13 residues. V lost 1 base and J 6 bases, leaving 7 bases between the germline ends. DNA of the CDR3: TGTGCCAGCAGCTTAGTCTCAGGTCAGCCCCAGCATTTT. Encoded protein: CASSLVSGQPQHF.

The chain recombines TRBV6-5 with TRBJ2-2; the D gene could be TRBD1 or TRBD2 (5 bases each). The CDR3 length is 13 residues. CDR1 is MNHEY and CDR2 is SVGAGI in the germline V gene. V lost 7 bases, J lost 7 bases, and 13 bases lay in between. The CDR3 protein is CASTQGAIGELFF. In DNA form, the CDR3 reads TGTGCCAGCACCCAGGGAGCTATCGGGGAGCTGTTTTTT.

This sequence joins TRBV30 and TRBJ2-1, with 14 bases identical to TRBD2. CDR3 size: 15 residues. Germline CDR1 and CDR2: GTSNPN and SVGIG (reference sequence). V dropped 3 bases and J dropped 9; count of bases not matched to a gene: 7. The CDR3 region is CAWRWTSGGWSEQFF. CDR3 DNA sequence: TGTGCCTGGAGGTGGACTAGCGGGGGGTGGAGTGAGCAGTTCTTC. The full variable domain, in which reference TRBV30 and TRBJ2-1 provide the parts outside the CDR3, is SQTIHQWPATLVQPVGSPLSLECTVEGTSNPNLYWYRQAAGRGLQLLFYSVGIGQISSEVPQNLSASRPQDRQFILSSKKLLLSDSGFYLCAWRWTSGGWSEQFFGPGTRLTVL.

This chain links TRBV6-2 or TRBV6-3 with TRBJ1-1, with TRBD1 identical over 10 bases. Germline CDR1 reads MNHEY; CDR2 reads SVGEGT. The CDR3 loop spans 14 amino acids. J was trimmed by 5 bases and V by 6 bases; bases with no gene match: 6. The DNA of the CDR3 is TGTGCCAGCAGCTGGGACAGGGGCGGGACTGAAGCTTTCTTT. It encodes CASSWDRGGTEAFF.

The chain couples TRBV7-3 to TRBJ2-5; 9 nucleotides agree with TRBD1. This CDR3 has 13 residues. The ends lost 4 bases at V and 5 bases at J; junction bases unmatched: 2. Looked up from germline, CDR1 is SGHTA and CDR2 is FQGTGA. For the CDR3, the DNA is TGTGCCAGCAGCTCGGACAGGGGCGAGACCCAGTACTTC. Translating gives CASSSDRGETQYF.

In this sample, this clone turned up a few times. The chain uses TRBV19 and TRBJ1-1; perhaps TRBD1 as D (5 bases). Trimming removed 5 bases from V and 3 bases from J, with 10 bases in between. The germline gives CDR1 LNHDA, CDR2 SQIVND (reference sequence). The CDR3 is 13 residues long. The CDR3 DNA follows: TGTGCCAGTAGTCTCAGGGTTGACACTGAAGCTTTCTTT. As protein: CASSLRVDTEAFF. Variable domain in full (rest from reference TRBV19 and TRBJ1-1): DGGITQSPKYLFRKEGQNVTLSCEQNLNHDAMYWYRQDPGQGLRLIYYSQIVNDFQKGDIAEGYSVSREKKESFPLTVTSAQKNPTAFYLCASSLRVDTEAFFGQGTRLTVV.

The chain recombines TRBV19 with TRBJ1-1; D is ambiguous. Per germline, CDR1 LNHDA and CDR2 SQIVND (reference sequence). The CDR3 is made up of 14 amino acids. The V end was cut by 10 bases, the J end by 2 bases, with 17 bases between. The CDR3 reads CATSPANPNTEAFF. CDR3 bases: TGTGCCACCTCCCCTGCGAACCCCAACACTGAAGCTTTCTTT.

The chain combines TRBV18 with TRBJ1-1, with 8 bases identical to TRBD1. The trim removed 5 bases at V and 0 bases at J, leaving 5 bases unmatched. CDR3 length: 15 amino acids. The germline gives CDR1 KGHSH, CDR2 LQKENI. The CDR3 loop reads CASSTGGALNTEAFF. The CDR3 DNA follows: TGTGCCAGCTCAACAGGGGGGGCCCTGAACACTGAAGCTTTCTTT.

The CDR3 DNA is TGTGCCAGCAGTTCTGGAGGGGGGCCAGGTTACGAGCAGTACTTC. It is translated as CASSSGGGPGYEQYF. The chain carries TRBV6-6 and TRBJ2-7; D tentatively fits TRBD1 or TRBD2 (6 bases each). There are 15 residues in the CDR3. The V end lost 4 bases, the J end lost 4 bases, and 17 bases lay between the germline ends. Germline V lookup: CDR1 MNHNY, CDR2 SVGAGI (reference sequence).

The chain joins TRBV30 to TRBJ2-1, with 14 bases fitting TRBD2. J was trimmed by 6 bases and V by 2 bases; bases with no gene match: 9. This CDR3 is built from 17 residues. Germline CDR1 GTSNPN, CDR2 SVGIG (reference sequence). This chain's CDR3 is CAWSRGTSGRAFNEQFF. As DNA, the CDR3 is TGTGCCTGGAGTAGAGGGACTAGCGGGAGAGCATTCAATGAGCAGTTCTTC.